These T cell receptor beta chains were read from a single sample in a study of blood T cell repertoires in COVID-19. Clones were read by immunoSEQ multiplex PCR, and TCRdb kept only the in-frame ones, dropping some. The sample records about 130,000 clones, around 87% being singletons. Material for sequencing was peripheral blood. These receptor sequences come from a woman aged 55-69 years with acute or convalescent COVID-19. Both conserved end residues are part of each CDR3. Fields, in order: V gene, D gene, CDR3 length, clone size, J gene, CDR3 DNA, CDR3 protein. The D gene is left open where the match is weak. Clone size is shown for a subset of rows, as once, few, many or a class of expanded clone.

>TRBV9|TRBD1|14|-|TRBJ1-6
TGTGCCAGCAGCGTAGGACAGGGGGTCAATCCCCTCCACTTT
CASSVGQGVNPLHF
>TRBV6-5|-|13|-|TRBJ1-2
TGTGCCAGCAGTCTACAGGGAGCGCATGGCTACACCTTC
CASSLQGAHGYTF
>TRBV12-3/TRBV12-4|-|12|-|TRBJ1-5
TGTGCCAGCAGTTTCAGGGATCAGCCCCAGCATTTT
CASSFRDQPQHF
>TRBV11-3|-|14|-|TRBJ2-1
TGTGCCAGCAGCTTAGAGGGGGCGGTCAATGAGCAGTTCTTC
CASSLEGAVNEQFF
>TRBV2|TRBD2|18|-|TRBJ2-2
TGTGCCAGCACTGACCCGACTAGCGGGAGAGCGAACACCGGGGAGCTGTTTTTT
CASTDPTSGRANTGELFF
>TRBV11-2|TRBD2|15|-|TRBJ2-1
TGTGCCAGCAGCTTAGAAGCGGGAAGTTACAATGAGCAGTTCTTC
CASSLEAGSYNEQFF
>TRBV10-1|TRBD1|13|-|TRBJ1-2
TGCGCCAGCAGTTGGGACAGGGACTATGGCTACACCTTC
CASSWDRDYGYTF
>TRBV6-5|TRBD1|14|-|TRBJ1-6
TGTGCCAGCATCCCCGGGACAGATAATTCACCCCTCCACTTT
CASIPGTDNSPLHF
>TRBV5-5|TRBD2|16|-|TRBJ2-3
TGTGCCAGCAGCACCCTAGCGGGAGGGCCCACAGATACGCAGTATTTT
CASSTLAGGPTDTQYF
>TRBV6-5|-|15|-|TRBJ2-1
TGTGCCAGCAGGACCATTGGACTCCTCGAGGGTGAGCAGTTCTTC
CASRTIGLLEGEQFF
>TRBV7-2|-|13|-|TRBJ2-4
TGTGCCAGCAGCTTAGCCGCCGGGGAAGTTCAGTACTTC
CASSLAAGEVQYF
>TRBV11-2|-|15|-|TRBJ2-3
TGTGCCAGCAGCTTAGATAGCGGTAGCACAGATACGCAGTATTTT
CASSLDSGSTDTQYF
>TRBV2|-|13|-|TRBJ1-1
TGTGCCAGCCTGGGAGGGGTCTACACTGAAGCTTTCTTT
CASLGGVYTEAFF
>TRBV11-2|-|13|-|TRBJ2-3
TGTGCCAGCAGCTTCGAGGCGACAGATACGCAGTATTTT
CASSFEATDTQYF
>TRBV6-6|TRBD2|16|-|TRBJ2-7
TGTGCCAGCAGTTTCTTATCTGGGACTAGCGCCCACGAGCAGTACTTC
CASSFLSGTSAHEQYF
>TRBV5-1|TRBD1|15|-|TRBJ1-5
TGCGCCAGCAGCTCCGGGACAGGGAGCAATCAGCCCCAGCATTTT
CASSSGTGSNQPQHF
>TRBV10-3|-|13|-|TRBJ2-1
TGTGCCATCAGTGAGTCCGGGAAAGATGAGCAGTTCTTC
CAISESGKDEQFF
>TRBV6-5|TRBD2|15|few|TRBJ2-5
TGTGCCAGCAACCAACTCCTGGGGGGGCAAGAGACCCAGTACTTC
CASNQLLGGQETQYF
>TRBV27|-|14|-|TRBJ2-2
TGTGCCAGCAAAATGGGGGGAAGTACCGGGGAGCTGTTTTTT
CASKMGGSTGELFF
>TRBV6-1|-|15|-|TRBJ2-1
TGTGCCAGCAGTGAACAGGCGGGCTCCTACAATGAGCAGTTCTTC
CASSEQAGSYNEQFF
>TRBV2|-|11|-|TRBJ2-1
TGTGCCAGCAGGGCGACTATTGAGCAGTTCTTC
CASRATIEQFF
>TRBV6-1|-|13|-|TRBJ1-1
TGTGCCAGCAGTGACCTATTTCCGGCTGAAGCTTTCTTT
CASSDLFPAEAFF
>TRBV13|TRBD1|16|-|TRBJ1-1
TGTGCCAGCAGCGCCTCGCCGGGACAGGGGAGACCTGAAGCTTTCTTT
CASSASPGQGRPEAFF
>TRBV19|TRBD1|13|-|TRBJ1-3
TGTGCCAGCTTAAAACAGGGGAGAAACACCATATATTTT
CASLKQGRNTIYF
>TRBV6-6|TRBD2|14|-|TRBJ2-3
TGTGCCAGCAGGAGAGCGGGAGGCACAGATACGCAGTATTTT
CASRRAGGTDTQYF
>TRBV18|-|16|-|TRBJ1-1
TGTGCCAGCTCACCAAAGGTTGGGGGCGGTATCACTGAAGCTTTCTTT
CASSPKVGGGITEAFF
>TRBV28|-|14|few|TRBJ1-3
TGTGCCAGCAGCGGATATAGCGCTAGAAACACCATATATTTT
CASSGYSARNTIYF
>TRBV18|-|13|-|TRBJ1-1
TGTGCCAGCTCACCAATCGGGGGAACTGAAGCTTTCTTT
CASSPIGGTEAFF
>TRBV29-1|-|11|once|TRBJ1-2
TGCAGCGTACAGGATCTCTATGGCTACACCTTC
CSVQDLYGYTF
>TRBV25-1|-|12|-|TRBJ1-1
TGTGCCAGCAGGAGTAGCCTTACTGAAGCTTTCTTT
CASRSSLTEAFF
>TRBV2|TRBD1|16|-|TRBJ1-2
TGTGCCAGCAGTGAAGTTCAGGGGGCTAATAACTATGGCTACACCTTC
CASSEVQGANNYGYTF
>TRBV19|-|14|-|TRBJ1-2
TGTGCCAGTAGTCGTACCGCAGGGTCTAATGGCTACACCTTC
CASSRTAGSNGYTF
>TRBV5-1|TRBD1|12|-|TRBJ1-1
TGCGCCAGCAGCCAAGGACAGGTACCAGCTTTCTTT
CASSQGQVPAFF
>TRBV6-5|-|15|-|TRBJ2-1
TGTGCCAGCAGCCAAACGCGGGTGAACGTTCTAGGTGGGTTCTTC
CASSQTRVNVLGGFF
>TRBV3-1/TRBV3-2|-|15|few|TRBJ1-2
TGTGCCAGCAGCCAAGACGGGACTCCCCCCTATGGCTACACCTTC
CASSQDGTPPYGYTF
>TRBV9|-|15|-|TRBJ1-1
TGTGCCAGCAGCGTAGGAGGAATTCGAAACACTGAAGCTTTCTTT
CASSVGGIRNTEAFF
>TRBV6-5|TRBD1|13|-|TRBJ1-2
TGTGCCAGTACCCTGGGACAGGGATTAGGCTACACCTTC
CASTLGQGLGYTF
>TRBV2|TRBD2|15|-|TRBJ2-1
TGTGCCAGCAGTGAAGCGGGAGGGTTCTACAATGAGCAGTTCTTC
CASSEAGGFYNEQFF
>TRBV10-3|-|11|once|TRBJ1-1
TGTGCCATCAGCATGAACACTGAAGCTTTCTTT
CAISMNTEAFF
>TRBV19|-|12|-|TRBJ1-2
TGTGCCAGTAGTATAGAGGGGGGAGGCTACACCTTC
CASSIEGGGYTF
>TRBV7-2|-|16|-|TRBJ1-6
TGTGCCAGCAGCCATGCGGGGTACGGGGATAATTCACCCCTCCACTTT
CASSHAGYGDNSPLHF
>TRBV4-1|-|16|-|TRBJ1-2
TGCGCCAGCAGCCCCAAAGGACCGGGATCTAACTATGGCTACACCTTC
CASSPKGPGSNYGYTF